The source of this T cell receptor beta chain is a study of blood T cell repertoires in COVID-19. This clone was observed a single time. Germline loops: CDR1 LGHDT, CDR2 YNNKEL (reference sequence). V was clipped by 7 bases and J by 8 bases, with 14 bases between them. This CDR3 spans 13 amino acids. Per the original data handling: Nucleated cell counts were estimated from reference gene primer amplification. This table comes from immunoSEQ multiplex PCR, and its TCRdb copy is limited to in-frame clones, with some not included. That table is the source of V, J and clone size, and D and trimming were worked out from the DNA. Of about 140,000 clones in the sample, 65% to 85% are singletons; the top ten hold about 5%. Participant ages covered 18 to 89 years across around 22 US areas. The study assigned cohorts using participant-reported clinical history.

J is TRBJ1-4 and V is TRBV3-1 (or the pseudogene TRBV3-2); TRBD1 is a possible D gene (6 bases). The receptor comes from a man between 65 and 85 years old who had been exposed to COVID-19. What was sequenced was PBMCs or T cells enriched from blood (not recorded which). CDR3 loop: CASNEGVGEKLFF. CDR3 bases: TGTGCCAGCAATGAGGGGGTCGGGGAAAAACTGTTTTTT.